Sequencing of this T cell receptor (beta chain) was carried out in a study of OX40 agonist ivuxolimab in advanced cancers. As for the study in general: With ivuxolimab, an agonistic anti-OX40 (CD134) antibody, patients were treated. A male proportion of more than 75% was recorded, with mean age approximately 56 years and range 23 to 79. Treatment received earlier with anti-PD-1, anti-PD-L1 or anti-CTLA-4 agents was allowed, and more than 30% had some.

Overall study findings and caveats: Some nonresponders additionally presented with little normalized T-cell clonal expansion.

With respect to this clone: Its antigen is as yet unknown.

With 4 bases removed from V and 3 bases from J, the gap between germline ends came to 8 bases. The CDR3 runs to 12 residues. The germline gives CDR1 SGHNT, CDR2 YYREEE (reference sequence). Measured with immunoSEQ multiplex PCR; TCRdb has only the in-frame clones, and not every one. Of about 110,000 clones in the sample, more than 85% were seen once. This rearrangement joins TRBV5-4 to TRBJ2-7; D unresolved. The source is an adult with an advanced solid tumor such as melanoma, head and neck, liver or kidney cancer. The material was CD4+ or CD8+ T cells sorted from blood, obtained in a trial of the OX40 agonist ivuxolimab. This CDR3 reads CASSADYYEQYF. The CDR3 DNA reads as TGTGCCAGCAGCGCGGATTACTACGAGCAGTACTTC.